A selection of T cell receptor beta chains follows, all from one sample in a study of type 1 regulatory T cells. For these TCRs, the target antigens are not known. From the reads, TCRdb called clonotypes with MiXCR, one entry per CDR3 protein. The profile shows 60,000 to 70,000 distinct CDR3 sequences, around 63% of them singletons. The sample consisted of cultured T cells, either the whole culture or a sorted T cell fraction (not recorded which). The source is a human donor in good health. Each CDR3 is given with its conserved first and last residue. The order of the fields is V gene, clone size, D gene, J gene, CDR3 DNA, CDR3 protein. A D gene is named only where the DNA matches it firmly. Only some rows state a clone size, as once, few, many or a class for expanded clones.

TRBV11-2	NA	NA	TRBJ2-7	TGTGCCAGCAGCTTAGTTACACGACTCGAGCAGTACTTC	CASSLVTRLEQYF
TRBV27	NA	NA	TRBJ2-4	TGTGCCAGCAGTCCCAAGCGAGACGAAGGCAAAAACATTCAGTACTTC	CASSPKRDEGKNIQYF
TRBV7-2	NA	TRBD1	TRBJ2-5	TGTGCCAGCAGCTTAGAGACCGGGACAGCCCCAGAGACCCAGTACTTC	CASSLETGTAPETQYF
TRBV5-1	NA	NA	TRBJ2-7	TGCGCCAGCAGCTTCCCCTCAACCTCCTACGAGCAGTACTTC	CASSFPSTSYEQYF
TRBV27	NA	NA	TRBJ2-3	TGTGCCACCTCAACTAGGGGGACTACCGGTGTCGCAGATACGCAGTATTTT	CATSTRGTTGVADTQYF
TRBV7-8	few	NA	TRBJ2-7	TGTGCCAGCAGCTTAAGAAGGATGCCAACCTACGAGCAGTACTTC	CASSLRRMPTYEQYF
TRBV15	NA	NA	TRBJ1-2	TGTGCCACCAGCAATCGTGGGGGACCCGGCTATGGCTACACCTTC	CATSNRGGPGYGYTF
TRBV3-1	NA	NA	TRBJ1-5	TGTGCCAGCAGCCAACAGCCGACTCGAGCCGGGGGTCAGCCCCAGCATTTT	CASSQQPTRAGGQPQHF
TRBV5-4	once	NA	TRBJ1-1	TGTGCCAGCAGCCTCAGCATAGGGGGGCGAGCTTTCTTT	CASSLSIGGRAFF
TRBV20-1	few	TRBD1	TRBJ1-1	TGCAGTGCTCCGGGACAGGCGAACACTGAAGCTTTCTTT	CSAPGQANTEAFF
TRBV5-1	NA	TRBD2	TRBJ2-7	TGCGCCAGCAGCTCTTCTAGCGGGGACCTCTACGAGCAGTACTTC	CASSSSSGDLYEQYF
TRBV12-2	NA	NA	TRBJ1-2	TGTGCAAGTCGCTCCCCGGGACAGGATGGTGATGGCTACACCTTC	CASRSPGQDGDGYTF
TRBV24-1	once	NA	TRBJ1-4	TGTGCCACCAGTTTGTCCGGGACGAATGAAAAACTGTTTTTT	CATSLSGTNEKLFF
TRBV5-4	few	NA	TRBJ2-5	TGTGCCAGCAGCGGACAGAAAGAGACCCAGTACTTC	CASSGQKETQYF
TRBV4-2	NA	TRBD2	TRBJ2-3	TGTGCCAGCAGCCCAGGGACTAGCGGGAGGGCTGACACAGATACGCAGTATTTT	CASSPGTSGRADTDTQYF
TRBV20-1	NA	TRBD2	TRBJ2-1	TGCAGTGCTAGAGGACTGGGACTAGCGGGATACAATGAGCAGTTCTTC	CSARGLGLAGYNEQFF
TRBV29-1	many	TRBD1	TRBJ1-1	TGCAGCGTTAACGCAGGGGGGAACACTGAAGCTTTCTTT	CSVNAGGNTEAFF
TRBV5-1	NA	TRBD2	TRBJ2-5	TGCGCCAGCAGCTTGGGGCGTCTAGCGGAGCAAGAGACCCAGTACTTC	CASSLGRLAEQETQYF
TRBV24-1	few	NA	TRBJ2-1	TGTGCCACCAGTGGACGGGAGTCCTCATACAATGAGCAGTTCTTC	CATSGRESSYNEQFF
TRBV24-1	few	TRBD1	TRBJ2-1	TGTGCCACGGAACGGACAGGGATAAATGAGCAGTTCTTC	CATERTGINEQFF
TRBV5-1	NA	TRBD1	TRBJ1-2	TGCGCCAGCAGCTTCAGGGGGCAGGACTATGGCTACACCTTC	CASSFRGQDYGYTF
TRBV6-1	NA	NA	TRBJ2-1	TGTGCCAGCAGTGAAATCGGTTTGCTGAAAGGGTTCTTC	CASSEIGLLKGFF
TRBV6-1	NA	TRBD2	TRBJ2-5	TGTGCCAGCAGGCCGACTAGCGGGGTCCAAGCGACCCAGTACTTC	CASRPTSGVQATQYF